The 19 T cell receptor beta chains below all came from one sample that was sequenced in a study of CD8 T cells in Susac syndrome (dated by TCRdb to the late 2010s). Receptor amplification or capture employed the immunoSEQ multiplex PCR assay. RNA was extracted using the RNeasy kit, and about 0.5 to 1 ug of the RNA was reverse transcribed with random hexamers. Through fastp at Q25 and MiXCR, TCRdb rebuilt clones from the public reads, retaining in-frame beta chains. Merged by CDR3 protein, the rows form single entries marked with the most common genes and DNA. Present in this sample are 400,000 or so distinct CDR3 sequences, around 83% of which were seen just once. The ten top clones hold more than 0.09% of the sample. The sample consisted of CD8+ T cells from PBMCs. The receptors were sampled from a human donor with multiple sclerosis.

The rearrangement joins TRBV6-6 to TRBJ2-1; TRBD1 aligns across 7 bases. Germline lookup yields CDR1 MNHNY and CDR2 SVGAGI (reference sequence). This CDR3 is built from 15 residues. V lost 2 bases to trimming and J lost 9 bases; unmatched junction nucleotides: 10. The DNA of the CDR3 is TGTGCCAGCAGTTACGTGACACAGGGGTCGGGTGAGCAGTTCTTC. The encoded protein is CASSYVTQGSGEQFF.

The J gene is TRBJ2-7, the V gene TRBV5-1; D possibly uses TRBD1 or TRBD2 (5 bases each). The CDR3 runs to 14 residues. V lost 2 bases to trimming and J lost 2 bases, with 11 bases between them. Germline V gene data show CDR1 as SGHRS and CDR2 as YFSETQ. The CDR3 loop reads CASSFTLGAYEQYF. Written as DNA, the CDR3 is TGCGCCAGCAGCTTTACCTTGGGGGCCTACGAGCAGTACTTC.

The chain links TRBV4-1 to TRBJ2-2; D remains ambiguous. V shed 3 bases and J shed 5 bases, with 19 bases lying between them. The length of the CDR3 is 17 residues. Germline lookup yields CDR1 MGHRA and CDR2 YSYEKL. The CDR3 is CASSQDPVRADTGELFF. DNA for the CDR3: TGCGCCAGCAGCCAGGATCCCGTTAGGGCAGATACCGGGGAGCTGTTTTTT.

A single count supports this clonotype. The V gene is TRBV13, the J gene TRBJ1-1; 7 bases are a match to TRBD1. The CDR3 is 18 residues long. Germline values: CDR1 PRHDT, CDR2 FYEKMQ (reference sequence). The J segment lost 4 bases and the V segment lost 5 bases, leaving 19 bases of the junction unmatched. CDR3 in amino acids: CASSQMTGIGHTATEAFF. The DNA of the CDR3 is TGTGCCAGCAGCCAAATGACAGGGATAGGGCATACTGCCACTGAAGCTTTCTTT.

The chain recombines TRBV4-1 with TRBJ2-2, with unresolved D. CDR3 length equals 15 residues. CDR1 and CDR2 (germline): MGHRA, YSYEKL. The ends were cut back, 2 bases at V and 7 bases at J, with 14 bases in the middle. In DNA, the CDR3 is TGCGCCAGCAGCCAATCCCCCTCTGCGAACGGGGAGCTGTTTTTT. Residues: CASSQSPSANGELFF.

The chain uses TRBV28 and TRBJ2-1; a possible D gene is TRBD2 (6 bases). Germline CDR1 MDHEN, CDR2 SYDVKM. Trimming removed 11 bases at V and 5 bases at J, with 19 bases between. The CDR3 covers 14 residues. The CDR3 is CAGTRGGSDNEQFF. In DNA form, the CDR3 reads TGTGCCGGGACCCGGGGAGGATCCGACAATGAGCAGTTCTTC.

The gene calls are TRBV4-1 and TRBJ1-2, with unresolved D. V was shortened by 3 bases and J by 0 bases, with 14 bases between the two germline ends. The CDR3 spans 16 residues. The germline gives CDR1 MGHRA, CDR2 YSYEKL. Here the CDR3 DNA reads TGCGCCAGCAGCCATACTCCCCTCCAAGCTAACTATGGCTACACCTTC. Amino acid sequence: CASSHTPLQANYGYTF.

V and J are TRBV14 and TRBJ2-1; D is perhaps TRBD2 (6 bases). The CDR3 covers 14 residues. Germline lookup yields CDR1 SGHDN and CDR2 FVKESK. V shed 1 base and J shed 6 bases, with 10 bases lying between them. CDR3 sequence: CASSQAGVPNEQFF. The CDR3 DNA reads as TGTGCCAGCAGCCAAGCGGGGGTACCCAATGAGCAGTTCTTC.

The chain uses TRBV5-1 and TRBJ1-2; TRBD1 matches 7 bases. CDR1 and CDR2 from the germline V gene are SGHRS and YFSETQ. The CDR3 spans 15 residues. V lost 3 bases and J lost 4; bases outside the gene matches: 9. DNA for the CDR3: TGCGCCAGCAGCTCCTTCCTGGACAGGACCTATGGCTACACCTTC. Its protein is CASSSFLDRTYGYTF. Variable domain in full (rest from reference TRBV5-1 and TRBJ1-2): KAGVTQTPRYLIKTRGQQVTLSCSPISGHRSVSWYQQTPGQGLQFLFEYFSETQRNKGNFPGRFSGRQFSNSRSEMNVSTLELGDSALYLCASSSFLDRTYGYTFGSGTRLTVV.

This clonotype was recorded once. This chain connects TRBV2 to TRBJ1-2; 7 bases align to TRBD1. J was trimmed by 4 bases and V by 5 bases; bases with no gene match: 10. This CDR3 is 15 amino acids long. Germline CDR1 SNHLY, CDR2 FYNNEI. CDR3 loop: CASSPQDRVIYGYTF. The CDR3 DNA reads TGTGCCAGCAGTCCACAAGACAGGGTCATCTATGGCTACACCTTC.

This chain links TRBV5-1 with TRBJ2-7; D unclear. CDR3 length: 13 residues. Germline lookup yields CDR1 SGHRS and CDR2 YFSETQ. Trimming took 0 bases from V and 5 from J, leaving 9 bases between them. In DNA, the CDR3 is TGCGCCAGCAGCTTGGCTACATTCCACGAGCAGTACTTC. This codes for CASSLATFHEQYF.

V usage is TRBV7-9 and J usage is TRBJ2-3, with 9 bases lining up with TRBD2. V was pared by 5 bases and J by 5 bases, with 14 bases of the junction left unmatched. The V gene's germline CDR1 is SEHNR and CDR2 FQNEAQ (reference sequence). This CDR3 has 17 amino acids. For the CDR3, the DNA is TGTGCCAGCAGCCGGGAGGAGGGACTAGCTGGGGGAGATACGCAGTATTTT. This encodes CASSREEGLAGGDTQYF. Complete variable domain (other parts from reference TRBV7-9 and TRBJ2-3): DTGVSQNPRHKITKRGQNVTFRCDPISEHNRLYWYRQTLGQGPEFLTYFQNEAQLEKSRLLSDRFSAERPKGSFSTLEIQRTEQGDSAMYLCASSREEGLAGGDTQYFGPGTRLTVL.

J is TRBJ1-6 and V is TRBV6-1, with a tentative D call TRBD1 (5 bases). V was trimmed by 2 bases and J by 13 bases, leaving 18 bases between them. Germline V gene data show CDR1 as MNHNS and CDR2 as SASEGT. CDR3 length equals 15 residues. The CDR3 loop is CASSELVGEAGPLHF. The DNA of the CDR3 is TGTGCCAGCAGTGAACTTGTCGGGGAGGCAGGGCCCCTCCACTTT.

V gene TRBV2 combines with J gene TRBJ2-1, with 8 nucleotides matching TRBD2. Unmatched junction bases numbered 8, after V lost 8 bases and J lost 5 bases. Germline values: CDR1 SNHLY, CDR2 FYNNEI. The CDR3 covers 14 residues. CDR3 DNA: TGTGCCAGCTCGCGGGAGGCCGGAAACAATGAGCAGTTCTTC. It codes for CASSREAGNNEQFF. Looking up the rest from reference TRBV2 and TRBJ2-1 gives the full variable domain: EPEVTQTPSHQVTQMGQEVILRCVPISNHLYFYWYRQILGQKVEFLVSFYNNEISEKSEIFDDQFSVERPDGSNFTLKIRSTKLEDSAMYFCASSREAGNNEQFFGPGTRLTVL.

V and J are TRBV19 and TRBJ1-1; 12 bases are shared with TRBD1. Unmatched junction bases numbered 3, after V lost 3 bases and J lost 7 bases. CDR1 LNHDA and CDR2 SQIVND come from the germline V gene (reference sequence). This CDR3 spans 14 amino acids. The CDR3, as DNA: TGTGCCAGTAGTATCCGGGACAGGGGGCGTGAAGCTTTCTTT. Its translation: CASSIRDRGREAFF.

J is TRBJ1-1 and V is TRBV4-1; D is undetermined. Trimming cost V 4 bases and J 2 bases, with 11 bases left between them. Germline V gene sequence: CDR1 MGHRA, CDR2 YSYEKL. The CDR3 covers 14 residues. CDR3 in DNA: TGCGCCAGCAGCCCAACCCATTTCAACACTGAAGCTTTCTTT. It yields the protein CASSPTHFNTEAFF.

The chain combines TRBV5-1 with TRBJ2-6; D may be TRBD1 (6 bases). The CDR3 spans 15 residues. The germline CDR1 and CDR2 sequences are SGHRS and YFSETQ. Trimming took 4 bases from V and 2 from J, leaving 10 bases between them. The CDR3 here is CASSISGAGANVLTF. The DNA of the CDR3 is TGCGCCAGCAGCATTTCAGGGGCTGGGGCCAACGTCCTGACTTTC.

Comment on this clonotype: A read error is likely, as this CDR3 ends without the conserved phenylalanine or tryptophan. V gene TRBV2 combines with J gene TRBJ1-1, with D tentatively TRBD1 (6 bases). The CDR3 extends over 11 amino acids. Trimming shortened V by 7 bases and J by 7 bases, and 10 bases separated the two germline ends. Germline CDR1 is SNHLY and CDR2 is FYNNEI. The CDR3 region is CASTGGGEAFL. CDR3 in DNA: TGTGCCAGCACTGGGGGCGGTGAAGCTTTCTTA.

This clonotype was seen a handful of times. The chain is built from TRBV7-9 and TRBJ2-1; D is perhaps TRBD1 or TRBD2 (5 bases each). The V end lost 4 bases, the J end lost 7 bases, and 8 bases lay between the germline ends. There are 12 residues in the CDR3. Germline V CDR1 and CDR2: SEHNR, FQNEAQ (reference sequence). The CDR3 DNA reads TGTGCCAGCAGCTACGGGACGAATGAGCAGTTCTTC. Amino acid sequence: CASSYGTNEQFF.